This T cell receptor (beta chain) was sequenced in a study of Graves' ophthalmopathy and Graves' hyperthyroidism. For the study at large: Researchers obtained peripheral blood at initial diagnosis, before any treatment had begun. Study-wide findings and caveats: The model predicted ophthalmopathy progression with 60% to 71% sensitivity and approximately 72% specificity. Most thyroid clonotypes with frequency above 0.001 were detected in blood too.

This CDR3 comprises 14 residues. Trimming removed 5 bases at V and 4 bases at J, with 14 bases between. Comments on this clonotype: As yet, its antigen is unknown.

TCR beta CDR3 amplification used RNA transcripts. Scientists carried out first-round RT-PCR using HTBI primers and then a second-round multiplex PCR. TCRdb independently ran MiXCR on the multiplex PCR reads; one entry per CDR3 protein. The sample holds hundreds of thousands of distinct CDR3 sequences, 45% seen once. Donors with ophthalmopathy: moderate-to-severe activity, CAS ≥3, NOSPECS ≥4, duration under 3 months. Sequencing was performed on peripheral blood. The chain couples TRBV12-3 or TRBV12-4 to TRBJ2-5, with D perhaps assigned TRBD1 or TRBD2 (5 bases each). The receptor was isolated from an adult man with Graves' ophthalmopathy. The CDR3 DNA reads TGTGCCAGCAGTGGCCTGGGACGGAGAGAGACCCAGTACTTC. Encoded protein: CASSGLGRRETQYF.